This T cell receptor (beta chain) was recovered during a study of identical twins. Of note for this clonotype: The antigen remains undetermined.

Study observations and caveats: Out-of-frame alpha sequences shared between twins exhibited an excess of low generation probability.

With 2 bases removed from V and 4 bases from J, the gap between germline ends came to 12 bases. This CDR3 region has 14 residues. The germline V gene has CDR1 MDHEN and CDR2 SYDVKM. TCRdb reprocessed the 5' RACE reads via MiXCR and lists one record per CDR3 protein. Among 1.5 million to 2 million distinct CDR3 sequences, under 35% were seen once, and the ten largest hold less than 0.35%. The sequencing sample was made of cord blood. The sequence was obtained from a newborn girl in good health. The gene calls are TRBV28 and TRBJ2-7, with a weak D call TRBD2 (6 bases). This CDR3 is CASSLSGFIYEQYF. Written as DNA, the CDR3 is TGTGCCAGCAGTTTAAGCGGGTTTATTTACGAGCAGTACTTC.